This T cell receptor (beta chain) was retrieved from a study of blood T cell repertoires in COVID-19. Recovered status in Cohort 3 required two negative PCRs, clearance, or symptom resolution. Produced via immunoSEQ multiplex PCR; TCRdb's table is partial and in-frame only. Altogether approximately 300,000 clones are present, about nine tenths being singletons, with the ten largest covering 3.5% to 5%. Sequenced sample: PBMCs or T cells enriched from blood (not recorded which). The sequence derives from a man aged 25-45 years who had recovered from COVID-19.

DNA of the CDR3: TGTGCCAGCAGTGATGCTGGACAGGGATACTACGAGCAGTACTTC. Its translation is CASSDAGQGYYEQYF. The rearrangement joins TRBV6-1 to TRBJ2-7; TRBD1 matches 8 bases. Unmatched junction bases numbered 7, after V lost 3 bases and J lost 3 bases. CDR3 length: 15 residues. Germline loops: CDR1 MNHNS, CDR2 SASEGT.